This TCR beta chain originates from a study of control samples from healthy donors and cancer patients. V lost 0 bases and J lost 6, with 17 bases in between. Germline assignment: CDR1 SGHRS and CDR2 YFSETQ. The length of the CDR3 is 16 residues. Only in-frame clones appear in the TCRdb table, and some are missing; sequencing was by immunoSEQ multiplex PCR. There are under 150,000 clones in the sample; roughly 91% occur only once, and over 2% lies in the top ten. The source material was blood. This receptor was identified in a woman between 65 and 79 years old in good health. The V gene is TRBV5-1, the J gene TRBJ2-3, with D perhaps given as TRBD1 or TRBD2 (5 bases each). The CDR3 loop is CASSLGTRRDRDTQYF. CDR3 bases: TGCGCCAGCAGCTTGGGGACTCGAAGGGACCGGGATACGCAGTATTTT. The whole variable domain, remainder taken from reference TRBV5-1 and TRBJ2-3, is KAGVTQTPRYLIKTRGQQVTLSCSPISGHRSVSWYQQTPGQGLQFLFEYFSETQRNKGNFPGRFSGRQFSNSRSEMNVSTLELGDSALYLCASSLGTRRDRDTQYFGPGTRLTVL.